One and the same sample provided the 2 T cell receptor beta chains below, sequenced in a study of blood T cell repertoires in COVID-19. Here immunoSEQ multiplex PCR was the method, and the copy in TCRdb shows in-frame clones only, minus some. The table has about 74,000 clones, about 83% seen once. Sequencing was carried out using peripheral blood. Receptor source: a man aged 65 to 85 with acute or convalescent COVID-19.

The CDR3 nucleotides read TGTGCCAGCAGCTTAGGAGAGGGGGCGCGGACGCAGTATTTT. It translates to CASSLGEGARTQYF. The rearrangement links TRBV9 to TRBJ2-3; 7 bases match TRBD1. J gave up 9 bases and V 4 bases, and 11 bases lay outside the gene matches. Germline lookup yields CDR1 SGDLS and CDR2 YYNGEE. The CDR3 has 14 residues.

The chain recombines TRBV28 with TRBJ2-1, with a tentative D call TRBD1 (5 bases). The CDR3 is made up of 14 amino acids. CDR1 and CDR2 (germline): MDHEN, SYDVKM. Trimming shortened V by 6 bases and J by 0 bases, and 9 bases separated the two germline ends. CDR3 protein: CASRRGLSYNEQFF. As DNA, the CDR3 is TGTGCCAGCAGAAGGGGCCTCTCCTACAATGAGCAGTTCTTC.